The following is a T cell receptor (beta chain) sequence with its context. This CDR3 is built from 15 residues. J gave up 2 bases and V 5 bases, and 5 bases lay outside the gene matches. CDR1 and CDR2 from the germline V gene are MNHEY and SVGAGI. The sample belongs to a study of T cell changes during pregnancy in multiple sclerosis. Generated by immunoSEQ multiplex PCR, the TCRdb table keeps only in-frame clones and is missing some. The table lists about 50,000 clones, roughly nine tenths of them singletons. Specimen: CD8+ T cells from peripheral blood mononuclear cells, collected after pregnancy. The TCR sequence derives from a female donor with multiple sclerosis, enrolled in a pregnancy study. V and J are TRBV6-5 and TRBJ2-2, with TRBD2 identical over 7 bases. The CDR3 protein is CASSLGGSNTGELFF. Written as DNA, the CDR3 is TGTGCCAGCAGTCTCGGGGGGAGTAACACCGGGGAGCTGTTTTTT.